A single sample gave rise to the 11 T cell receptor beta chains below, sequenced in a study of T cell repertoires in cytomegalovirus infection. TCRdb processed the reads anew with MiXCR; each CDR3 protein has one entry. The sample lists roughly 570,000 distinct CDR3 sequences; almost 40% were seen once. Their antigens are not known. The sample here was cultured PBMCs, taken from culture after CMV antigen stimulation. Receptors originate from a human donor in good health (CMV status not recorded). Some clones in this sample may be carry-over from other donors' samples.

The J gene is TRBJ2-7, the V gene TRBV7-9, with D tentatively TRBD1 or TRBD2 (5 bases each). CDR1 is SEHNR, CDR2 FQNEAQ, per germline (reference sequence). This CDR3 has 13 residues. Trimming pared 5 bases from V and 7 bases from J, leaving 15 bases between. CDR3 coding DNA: TGTGCCAGCAGCCGGGACGGCCCCCAGGAGCAGTACTTC. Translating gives CASSRDGPQEQYF.

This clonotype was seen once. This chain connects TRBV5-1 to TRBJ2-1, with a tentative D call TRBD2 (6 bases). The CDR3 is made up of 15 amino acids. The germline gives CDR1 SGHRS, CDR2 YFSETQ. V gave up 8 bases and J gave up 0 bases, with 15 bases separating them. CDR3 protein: CASTGDGSSYNEQFF. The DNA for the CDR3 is TGCGCCAGTACGGGGGACGGAAGCTCCTACAATGAGCAGTTCTTC. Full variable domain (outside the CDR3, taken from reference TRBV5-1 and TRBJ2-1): KAGVTQTPRYLIKTRGQQVTLSCSPISGHRSVSWYQQTPGQGLQFLFEYFSETQRNKGNFPGRFSGRQFSNSRSEMNVSTLELGDSALYLCASTGDGSSYNEQFFGPGTRLTVL.

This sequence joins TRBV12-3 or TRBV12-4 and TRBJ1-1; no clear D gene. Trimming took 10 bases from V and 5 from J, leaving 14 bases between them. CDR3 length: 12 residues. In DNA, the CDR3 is TGTGCCACAAGCCTCCAGGCGACTGAAGCTTTCTTT. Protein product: CATSLQATEAFF.

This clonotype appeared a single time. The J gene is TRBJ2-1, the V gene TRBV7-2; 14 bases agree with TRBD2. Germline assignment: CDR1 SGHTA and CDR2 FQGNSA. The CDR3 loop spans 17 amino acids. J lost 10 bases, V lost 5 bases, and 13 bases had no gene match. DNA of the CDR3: TGTGCCAGCAGCCGGCCGTCCGGGACTAGCGGGGGAGCGGAGCAGTTCTTC. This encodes CASSRPSGTSGGAEQFF.

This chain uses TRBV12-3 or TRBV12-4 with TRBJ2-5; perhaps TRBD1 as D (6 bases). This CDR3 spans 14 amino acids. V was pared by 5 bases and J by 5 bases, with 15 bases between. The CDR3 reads CASSGRRRGETQYF. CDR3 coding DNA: TGTGCCAGCAGTGGCCGGCGCAGGGGTGAGACCCAGTACTTC.

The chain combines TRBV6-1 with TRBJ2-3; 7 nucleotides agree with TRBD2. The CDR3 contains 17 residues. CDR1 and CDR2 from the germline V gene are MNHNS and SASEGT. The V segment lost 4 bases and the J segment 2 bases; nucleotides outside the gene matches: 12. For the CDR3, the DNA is TGTGCCAGCAGTGTCTCGACTAGCCGGTCTGTCACAGATACGCAGTATTTT. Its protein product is CASSVSTSRSVTDTQYF.

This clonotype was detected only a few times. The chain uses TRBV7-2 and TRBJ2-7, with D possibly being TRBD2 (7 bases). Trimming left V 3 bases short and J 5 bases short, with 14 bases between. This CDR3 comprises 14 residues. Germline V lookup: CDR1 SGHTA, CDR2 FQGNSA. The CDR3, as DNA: TGTGCCAGCAGCTTGGGGCAGGGGAGGGACGAGCAGTACTTC. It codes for CASSLGQGRDEQYF.

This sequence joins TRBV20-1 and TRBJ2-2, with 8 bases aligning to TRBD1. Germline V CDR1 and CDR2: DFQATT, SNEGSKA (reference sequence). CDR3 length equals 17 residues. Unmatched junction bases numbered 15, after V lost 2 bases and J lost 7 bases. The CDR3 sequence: CSARTPGAGGVGGELFF. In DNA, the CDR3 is TGCAGTGCTAGAACCCCCGGGGCAGGGGGCGTTGGCGGGGAGCTGTTTTTT.

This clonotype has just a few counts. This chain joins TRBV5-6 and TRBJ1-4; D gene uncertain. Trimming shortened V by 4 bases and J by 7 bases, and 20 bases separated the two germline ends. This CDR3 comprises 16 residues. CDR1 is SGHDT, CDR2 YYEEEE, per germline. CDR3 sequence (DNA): TGTGCCAGCAGCCGCGAGGTGGACCTGGACCTTGAAAAACTGTTTTTT. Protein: CASSREVDLDLEKLFF.

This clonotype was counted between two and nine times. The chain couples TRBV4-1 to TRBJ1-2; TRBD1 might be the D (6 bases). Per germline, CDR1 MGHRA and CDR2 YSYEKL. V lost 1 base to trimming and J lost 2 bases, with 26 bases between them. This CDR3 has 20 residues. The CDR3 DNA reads TGCGCCAGCAGCCAAGTTTTTGTCCGATGGACAGCCGATGGGAACTATGGCTACACCTTC. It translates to CASSQVFVRWTADGNYGYTF.

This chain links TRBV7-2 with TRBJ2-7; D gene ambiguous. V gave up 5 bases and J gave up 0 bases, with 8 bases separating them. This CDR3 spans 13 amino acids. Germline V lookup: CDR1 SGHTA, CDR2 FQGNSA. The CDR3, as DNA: TGTGCCAGCAGCCCCCAGAGCTCCTACGAGCAGTACTTC. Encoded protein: CASSPQSSYEQYF.